The rows below give T cell receptor beta chains drawn from one sample of a study of vaccination effects on CD4 cells after COVID-19. These receptors have no known antigen. The assay was immunoSEQ multiplex PCR, and TCRdb's table has in-frame clones only and misses some. The data show tens of thousands of clones, with roughly 74% seen just once and roughly 2.9% held by the top ten. The sequencing used CD4+ T cells from PBMCs cultured with HCoV-NL63 spike peptides, collected before COVID-19 vaccination. These TCRs come from a human donor who received a COVID-19 vaccine. The CDR3 runs from the conserved cysteine through the conserved F or W. Fields, in order: D gene, J gene, CDR3 length, clone size, V gene, CDR3 protein, CDR3 DNA. D genes are given only for firm matches. The size of a clone is reported for some rows only, either as once, few or many, or as a class for expanded clones.

d_gene: NA; j_gene: TRBJ2-5; len: 17; abundance: NA; v_gene: TRBV6-2/TRBV6-3; CDR3aa: CASSYGVVRGASETQYF; CDR3nt: TGTGCCAGCAGTTACGGGGTTGTGAGGGGGGCGTCAGAGACCCAGTACTTC
d_gene: NA; j_gene: TRBJ2-2; len: 16; abundance: few; v_gene: TRBV7-9; CDR3aa: CASSVGVFEATGELFF; CDR3nt: TGTGCCAGCAGCGTAGGAGTATTCGAGGCCACCGGGGAGCTGTTTTTT
d_gene: NA; j_gene: TRBJ1-3; len: 15; abundance: NA; v_gene: TRBV3-1/TRBV3-2; CDR3aa: CASTRGEMTGNTIYF; CDR3nt: TGTGCCAGCACCCGGGGGGAGATGACTGGAAACACCATATATTTT
d_gene: TRBD1; j_gene: TRBJ2-2; len: 16; abundance: NA; v_gene: TRBV6-5; CDR3aa: CASSYLRQGRGGELFF; CDR3nt: TGTGCCAGCAGTTACTTGAGACAGGGGAGAGGCGGGGAGCTGTTTTTT
d_gene: NA; j_gene: TRBJ1-5; len: 14; abundance: NA; v_gene: TRBV5-1; CDR3aa: CASSLGIRGQPQHF; CDR3nt: TGCGCCAGCAGCTTGGGGATCAGGGGTCAGCCCCAGCATTTT
d_gene: TRBD1; j_gene: TRBJ1-1; len: 14; abundance: once; v_gene: TRBV7-3; CDR3aa: CASSSSGQGNEAFF; CDR3nt: TGTGCCAGCAGCTCGAGCGGACAGGGGAATGAAGCTTTCTTT
d_gene: NA; j_gene: TRBJ1-5; len: 13; abundance: NA; v_gene: TRBV24-1; CDR3aa: CATSDYENQPQHF; CDR3nt: TGTGCCACCAGTGATTATGAAAACCAGCCCCAGCATTTT
d_gene: NA; j_gene: TRBJ2-2; len: 14; abundance: few; v_gene: TRBV18; CDR3aa: CASSQGQNTGELFF; CDR3nt: TGTGCCAGCTCACAGGGACAGAACACCGGGGAGCTGTTTTTT
d_gene: NA; j_gene: TRBJ2-1; len: 11; abundance: NA; v_gene: TRBV4-1; CDR3aa: CASSLRGEQFF; CDR3nt: TGCGCCAGCAGCCTTCGAGGCGAGCAGTTCTTC
d_gene: TRBD1; j_gene: TRBJ1-5; len: 15; abundance: once; v_gene: TRBV24-1; CDR3aa: CATSDRTGPNQPQHF; CDR3nt: TGTGCCACCAGTGATCGGACAGGTCCCAATCAGCCCCAGCATTTT
d_gene: TRBD2; j_gene: TRBJ2-2; len: 17; abundance: NA; v_gene: TRBV24-1; CDR3aa: CATSDSIAGGSTGELFF; CDR3nt: TGTGCCACCAGTGATTCAATAGCGGGGGGGAGTACCGGGGAGCTGTTTTTT
d_gene: TRBD1; j_gene: TRBJ2-5; len: 14; abundance: NA; v_gene: TRBV7-2; CDR3aa: CASRRTGGSETQYF; CDR3nt: TGTGCCAGCAGGCGAACAGGGGGCTCAGAGACCCAGTACTTC
d_gene: TRBD2; j_gene: TRBJ2-3; len: 14; abundance: NA; v_gene: TRBV11-3; CDR3aa: CASSRDYQTDTQYF; CDR3nt: TGTGCCAGCAGCCGGGACTACCAGACAGATACGCAGTATTTT
d_gene: TRBD2; j_gene: TRBJ2-2; len: 16; abundance: NA; v_gene: TRBV9; CDR3aa: CASSSIPGLAPGELFF; CDR3nt: TGTGCCAGCAGCTCGATACCGGGACTAGCCCCCGGGGAGCTGTTTTTT
d_gene: TRBD1; j_gene: TRBJ1-1; len: 14; abundance: once; v_gene: TRBV27; CDR3aa: CASIKDRSGAEAFF; CDR3nt: TGTGCCAGCATTAAGGACAGGTCGGGCGCTGAAGCTTTCTTT
d_gene: TRBD2; j_gene: TRBJ2-1; len: 15; abundance: once; v_gene: TRBV14; CDR3aa: CASSQDPSGYNEQFF; CDR3nt: TGTGCCAGCAGCCAAGATCCTAGCGGGTACAATGAGCAGTTCTTC
d_gene: NA; j_gene: TRBJ1-1; len: 16; abundance: NA; v_gene: TRBV7-9; CDR3aa: CASSSTGKGLNTEAFF; CDR3nt: TGTGCCAGCAGCTCTACAGGGAAGGGGCTGAACACTGAAGCTTTCTTT
d_gene: TRBD2; j_gene: TRBJ2-4; len: 15; abundance: NA; v_gene: TRBV7-9; CDR3aa: CASSLTSGGADIQYF; CDR3nt: TGTGCCAGCAGCTTAACTAGCGGGGGGGCGGACATTCAGTACTTC
d_gene: NA; j_gene: TRBJ1-2; len: 13; abundance: NA; v_gene: TRBV5-4; CDR3aa: CASSLEGVNGYTF; CDR3nt: TGTGCCAGCAGCTTGGAAGGGGTTAATGGCTACACCTTC
d_gene: NA; j_gene: TRBJ1-5; len: 13; abundance: NA; v_gene: TRBV12-3/TRBV12-4; CDR3aa: CASNGQPNQPQHF; CDR3nt: TGTGCCAGCAACGGACAGCCAAATCAGCCCCAGCATTTT
d_gene: TRBD2; j_gene: TRBJ2-5; len: 15; abundance: NA; v_gene: TRBV5-1; CDR3aa: CASNLAGVEGETQYF; CDR3nt: TGCGCCAGCAACTTAGCGGGGGTCGAGGGAGAGACCCAGTACTTC
d_gene: NA; j_gene: TRBJ1-5; len: 15; abundance: NA; v_gene: TRBV6-6; CDR3aa: CASCLGAGRNQPQHF; CDR3nt: TGTGCCAGCTGTCTAGGGGCAGGGCGCAATCAGCCCCAGCATTTT
d_gene: NA; j_gene: TRBJ1-1; len: 15; abundance: NA; v_gene: TRBV19; CDR3aa: CASKQGPMGDTEAFF; CDR3nt: TGTGCCAGTAAGCAGGGACCAATGGGGGACACTGAAGCTTTCTTT
d_gene: TRBD1; j_gene: TRBJ1-5; len: 14; abundance: NA; v_gene: TRBV5-1; CDR3aa: CASSQWTGDQPQHF; CDR3nt: TGCGCCAGCAGCCAATGGACAGGGGACCAGCCCCAGCATTTT
d_gene: TRBD1; j_gene: TRBJ1-4; len: 16; abundance: NA; v_gene: TRBV7-2; CDR3aa: CASSFARTGGREKLFF; CDR3nt: TGTGCCAGCAGCTTTGCCAGGACAGGGGGACGTGAAAAACTGTTTTTT
d_gene: NA; j_gene: TRBJ1-1; len: 13; abundance: NA; v_gene: TRBV6-1; CDR3aa: CASSELPGRAAFF; CDR3nt: TGTGCCAGCAGTGAATTACCGGGACGGGCAGCTTTCTTT
d_gene: NA; j_gene: TRBJ1-1; len: 14; abundance: NA; v_gene: TRBV15; CDR3aa: CATSRGGPGAEAFF; CDR3nt: TGTGCCACCAGCAGAGGCGGGCCCGGCGCTGAAGCTTTCTTT
d_gene: TRBD2; j_gene: TRBJ2-5; len: 16; abundance: NA; v_gene: TRBV9; CDR3aa: CASSERRAGGPETQYF; CDR3nt: TGTGCCAGCAGCGAGAGGAGAGCGGGGGGGCCAGAGACCCAGTACTTC
d_gene: TRBD1; j_gene: TRBJ1-5; len: 15; abundance: NA; v_gene: TRBV4-1; CDR3aa: CASSQDIQGTKPQHF; CDR3nt: TGCGCCAGCAGCCAAGATATACAGGGGACGAAGCCCCAGCATTTT
d_gene: TRBD1; j_gene: TRBJ1-2; len: 13; abundance: NA; v_gene: TRBV27; CDR3aa: CASSADRGGGYTF; CDR3nt: TGTGCCAGCAGTGCCGACAGGGGAGGTGGCTACACCTTC
d_gene: NA; j_gene: TRBJ1-4; len: 16; abundance: NA; v_gene: TRBV4-3; CDR3aa: CASSQNMLGSNEKLFF; CDR3nt: TGCGCCAGCAGCCAGAATATGCTAGGGAGTAATGAAAAACTGTTTTTT
d_gene: TRBD1; j_gene: TRBJ1-2; len: 14; abundance: NA; v_gene: TRBV19; CDR3aa: CASSRDSDYYGYTF; CDR3nt: TGTGCCAGTAGCCGGGACAGCGATTATTATGGCTACACCTTC
d_gene: NA; j_gene: TRBJ1-1; len: 13; abundance: NA; v_gene: TRBV25-1; CDR3aa: CASSVAVNTEAFF; CDR3nt: TGTGCCAGCAGTGTCGCAGTGAACACTGAAGCTTTCTTT
d_gene: NA; j_gene: TRBJ1-4; len: 16; abundance: NA; v_gene: TRBV7-9; CDR3aa: CASSLDFGQIGEKLFF; CDR3nt: TGTGCCAGCAGCCTCGACTTTGGGCAAATCGGGGAAAAACTGTTTTTT
d_gene: NA; j_gene: TRBJ2-5; len: 15; abundance: NA; v_gene: TRBV4-1; CDR3aa: CASSQDGGGGETQYF; CDR3nt: TGCGCCAGCAGCCAAGATGGCGGAGGGGGAGAGACCCAGTACTTC
d_gene: NA; j_gene: TRBJ1-2; len: 14; abundance: once; v_gene: TRBV5-6; CDR3aa: CASSPRLSGYGYTF; CDR3nt: TGTGCCAGCAGCCCCAGATTATCTGGCTATGGCTACACCTTC
d_gene: NA; j_gene: TRBJ2-2; len: 11; abundance: NA; v_gene: TRBV18; CDR3aa: CASSIQGELFF; CDR3nt: TGTGCCAGCTCAATACAGGGGGAGCTGTTTTTT